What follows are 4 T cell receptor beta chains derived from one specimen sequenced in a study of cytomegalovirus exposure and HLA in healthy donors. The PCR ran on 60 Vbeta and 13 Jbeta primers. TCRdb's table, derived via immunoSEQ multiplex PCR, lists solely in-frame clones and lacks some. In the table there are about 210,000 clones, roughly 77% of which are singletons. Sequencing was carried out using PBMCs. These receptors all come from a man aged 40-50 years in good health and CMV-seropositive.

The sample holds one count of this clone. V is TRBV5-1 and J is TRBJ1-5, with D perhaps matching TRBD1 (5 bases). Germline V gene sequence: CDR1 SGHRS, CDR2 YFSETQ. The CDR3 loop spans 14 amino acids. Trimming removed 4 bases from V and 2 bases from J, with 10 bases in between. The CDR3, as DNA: TGCGCCAGCAGCGCGGGGACGGGCAATCAGCCCCAGCATTTT. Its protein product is CASSAGTGNQPQHF.

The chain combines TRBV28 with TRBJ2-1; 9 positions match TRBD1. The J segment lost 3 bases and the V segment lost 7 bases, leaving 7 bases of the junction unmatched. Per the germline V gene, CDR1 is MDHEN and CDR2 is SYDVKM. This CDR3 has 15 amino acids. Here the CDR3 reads CASTGTGMGYNEQFF. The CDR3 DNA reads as TGTGCCAGCACCGGGACAGGGATGGGCTACAATGAGCAGTTCTTC.

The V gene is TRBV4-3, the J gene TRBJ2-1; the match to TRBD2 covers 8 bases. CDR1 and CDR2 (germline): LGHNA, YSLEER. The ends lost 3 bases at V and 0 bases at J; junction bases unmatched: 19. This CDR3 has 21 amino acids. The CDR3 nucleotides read TGCGCCAGCAGCCAGGATTTTCGGGTAGTCGGGAGGGCCGGCTCCTACAATGAGCAGTTCTTC. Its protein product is CASSQDFRVVGRAGSYNEQFF.

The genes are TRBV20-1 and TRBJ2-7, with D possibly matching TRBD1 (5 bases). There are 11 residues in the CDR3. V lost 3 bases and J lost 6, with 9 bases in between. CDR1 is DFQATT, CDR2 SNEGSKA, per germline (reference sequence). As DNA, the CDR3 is TGCAGTGCTAGTCAGGGCGGCGAGCAGTACTTC. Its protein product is CSASQGGEQYF.